A single sample gave rise to the 8 T cell receptor beta chains below, sequenced in a study of T cell repertoires in cytomegalovirus infection (dated by TCRdb to the late 2010s). These reads were obtained on an Illumina HiSeq 1500. TCRdb's own reprocessing of the public reads used fastp at Q25 and MiXCR and kept productive beta chains. Each record represents a unique CDR3 protein, reported with the most common genes and DNA among its rows. Within this sample are some 170,000 distinct CDR3 sequences, with about a sixth of them counted one time only. The ten largest make up under 30% of the sample. The sample was CD8+ T cells from PBMCs. Receptor source: a human donor in good health (CMV status not recorded). Some clones in this sample may be carry-over from other donors' samples.

This clonotype came up a few times. The chain recombines TRBV28 with TRBJ2-7; D not certain. Trimming stripped 7 bases from V and 3 bases from J, with 13 bases between. The CDR3 runs to 13 residues. Germline V gene data show CDR1 as MDHEN and CDR2 as SYDVKM. CDR3 bases: TGTGCCAGCAATCCGAGGACGGGCTACGAGCAGTACTTC. Encoded protein: CASNPRTGYEQYF.

This clonotype was counted between two and nine times. The rearrangement links TRBV7-9 to TRBJ1-1, with 7 bases that match TRBD1. The germline V gene encodes CDR1 SEHNR and CDR2 FQNEAQ (reference sequence). The J segment lost 0 bases and the V segment lost 5 bases, leaving 3 bases of the junction unmatched. This CDR3 comprises 14 residues. CDR3 DNA: TGTGCCAGCAGCCATGACAGGGTGAACACTGAAGCTTTCTTT. Translating gives CASSHDRVNTEAFF. Full variable domain (rest looked up from reference TRBV7-9 and TRBJ1-1): DTGVSQNPRHKITKRGQNVTFRCDPISEHNRLYWYRQTLGQGPEFLTYFQNEAQLEKSRLLSDRFSAERPKGSFSTLEIQRTEQGDSAMYLCASSHDRVNTEAFFGQGTRLTVV.

This clonotype showed up just a few times. The chain couples TRBV7-2 to TRBJ1-2; 8 nucleotides agree with TRBD1. CDR1 and CDR2 (germline): SGHTA, FQGNSA. With V trimmed by 1 base and J by 3 bases, 4 bases remained unmatched. The CDR3 is made up of 15 amino acids. CDR3 residues: CASSLGETGDYGYTF. For the CDR3, the DNA is TGTGCCAGCAGCTTAGGGGAGACAGGGGACTATGGCTACACCTTC. Using reference TRBV7-2 and TRBJ1-2 for the parts outside the CDR3, the full variable domain is GAGVSQSPSNKVTEKGKDVELRCDPISGHTALYWYRQSLGQGLEFLIYFQGNSAPDKSGLPSDRFSAERTGGSVSTLTIQRTQQEDSAVYLCASSLGETGDYGYTFGSGTRLTVV.

This clonotype came up many times. The chain joins TRBV12-3 or TRBV12-4 to TRBJ2-5, with D unclear. The V and J ends lost 2 bases and 5 bases respectively, with 9 bases between them. This CDR3 is built from 13 residues. The chain's CDR3 is CASSLLVGETQYF. For the CDR3, the DNA is TGTGCCAGCAGTTTATTGGTGGGGGAGACCCAGTACTTC.

J is TRBJ2-7 and V is TRBV7-9; D is undetermined. Trimming shortened V by 4 bases and J by 3 bases, and 16 bases separated the two germline ends. The CDR3 contains 15 residues. Germline assignment: CDR1 SEHNR and CDR2 FQNEAQ (reference sequence). The CDR3 DNA is TGTGCCAGCAGCTCCTCGCGGCAGGAGTACTACGAGCAGTACTTC. It is translated as CASSSSRQEYYEQYF. Filled out from reference TRBV7-9 and TRBJ2-7, the complete variable domain reads DTGVSQNPRHKITKRGQNVTFRCDPISEHNRLYWYRQTLGQGPEFLTYFQNEAQLEKSRLLSDRFSAERPKGSFSTLEIQRTEQGDSAMYLCASSSSRQEYYEQYFGPGTRLTVT.

The rearrangement uses TRBV5-4 and TRBJ2-1, with D perhaps assigned TRBD1 or TRBD2 (5 bases each). Germline V CDR1 and CDR2: SGHNT, YYREEE (reference sequence). The CDR3 consists of 16 residues. The V end was cut by 0 bases, the J end by 8 bases, with 18 bases between. The DNA of the CDR3 is TGTGCCAGCAGCTTGGAGTGGTCCGGGACCCGGGATGAGCAGTTCTTC. Translation: CASSLEWSGTRDEQFF.

This clonotype was counted many times. The CDR3 nucleotides are TGTGCCAGCAGTGCCGACAGGGATGGTTTGGAGACCCAGTACTTC. Translating it yields CASSADRDGLETQYF. The rearrangement joins TRBV28 to TRBJ2-5; 7 nucleotides agree with TRBD1. CDR3 size: 15 residues. The germline CDR1 and CDR2 sequences are MDHEN and SYDVKM. After removal of 5 bases from V and 5 bases from J, the junction contained 11 bases not matched to a gene. Complete variable domain (other parts from reference TRBV28 and TRBJ2-5): DVKVTQSSRYLVKRTGEKVFLECVQDMDHENMFWYRQDPGLGLRLIYFSYDVKMKEKGDIPEGYSVSREKKERFSLILESASTNQTSMYLCASSADRDGLETQYFGPGTRLLVL.

This clonotype showed up just a few times. V is TRBV7-2 and J is TRBJ2-7, with 7 bases aligning to TRBD1. The germline CDR1 and CDR2 sequences are SGHTA and FQGNSA. This CDR3 is built from 15 residues. V lost 5 bases to trimming and J lost 3 bases; unmatched junction nucleotides: 10. CDR3 region: CASSPSRAGGYEQYF. The CDR3 nucleotides are TGTGCCAGCAGCCCTAGTCGAGCAGGGGGCTACGAGCAGTACTTC.